Sequencing of this TCR beta chain was carried out in a study of tumor and adjacent non-tumor tissue in lung cancer (dated by TCRdb to 2017 to 2018). About the full investigation: Of the cohort, more than ten patients had adenocarcinoma, 2 had squamous cell carcinoma and 1 had small cell lung cancer. For each patient, one tumor sample and one normal lung sample were taken, giving about 29 paired specimens that underwent TCRbeta CDR3 sequencing. A total of fewer than 150 million productive TCRbeta reads were generated by sequencing, corresponding to an average of approximately 4 million reads per sample. The 15 or so patients were aged roughly 30 to 80 years, included around ten men and 5 women, and had TNM stage I to III disease. Bulk TCRbeta repertoires were compared between lung tumor tissue and matched distant non-tumor lung tissue obtained from under 18 lung cancer patients. The paper as a whole reports these results and caveats: The top 100 clones accounted for a significantly larger cumulative portion of the repertoire in normal lung than in tumor tissue. The methods do not name the sequencing platform or mention unique molecular identifiers. TCR diversity was significantly higher in younger patients, and greater tumor TCR diversity was associated with shorter overall survival and shorter disease-free survival. Tumor tissue showed significantly higher TCR diversity (inverse Simpson) than normal lung tissue, at 431.37 vs 166.20 (P = 0.0075, Mann-Whitney U test). Only 15 or so patients were included in the cohort, and the need for larger samples and more detailed clinical data was noted by the authors. Because peripheral blood was not sequenced, the blood TCRbeta repertoires of the lung cancer patients in the study went unexamined.

Receptor amplification or capture employed multiplex PCR. The reads were generated on an Illumina HiSeq 2500. Following protocols modified from ARM-PCR, the researchers constructed TCRbeta libraries through three rounds of nested PCR with primers (Table S4). PCR products of 200-500 bp were gel-excised and purified with the QIAquick gel extraction kit before sequencing. The source study handled its data this way. Trimmomatic was used to clean the reads, FLASH merged the cleaned reads into complete CDR3 sequences, and MiTCR assigned the sequences to V(D)J germline segments. Clonal diversity was calculated as the inverse Simpson's index using VDJtools. Productive reads were defined as in-frame sequences without a premature stop codon. Using fastp trimming at Q25 and MiXCR clonotype assembly, TCRdb reanalyzed the public sequencing data and kept in-frame beta chains. Records with the same CDR3 protein are collapsed into one entry carrying the most frequent genes and DNA. These V and J calls are TCRdb output, not the study's own analysis. The sample records about 78,000 distinct CDR3 sequences, over 80% of which are singletons. Of the sample, 10% to 15% falls within the top ten clones.

Concerning this clonotype: Its target antigen remains unknown. Sequence at one end of the junction differs from germline and may be a read error.

RNA was isolated from bulk, unsorted tissue, and RNA quality was assessed with a NanoDrop ND-1000 and an Agilent 2100. All donors had newly diagnosed lung cancer, had not received prior chemotherapy, and were admitted for thoracic surgery in China between August and November 2014. Anyone who had undergone radiotherapy or chemotherapy before, or who had another cancer at the same time, was left out of the study. Pieces of surgical tissue measuring roughly 1-2.3 cm3 were kept in RNAlater solution and stored at -80 degrees C until use. Sequencing was performed on lung tumor tissue. The source of this sequence is a woman aged 45-65 years with non-small cell lung cancer.

The nucleotides are TGCAGCGGCGACCCCCTAACATATGGCTACAGCTTC. It specifies CSGDPLTYGYSF. The V and J segments used are TRBV29-1 and TRBJ1-2, with no confident D gene call. The CDR3 goes from the cysteine to the phenylalanine over 12 residues. Only the CDR3 region is kept as DNA, spanning 36 bases read in frame from base 1. Looking up the germline V gene yields CDR1 SQVTM and CDR2 ANQGSEA. Reference TRBV29-1 and TRBJ1-2 proteins supply the regions before and after the CDR3; the full variable domain is: SAVISQKPSRDICQRGTSLTIQCQVDSQVTMMFWYRQQPGQSLTLIATANQGSEATYESGFVIDKFPISRPNLTFSTLTVSNMSPEDSSIYLCSGDPLTYGYSFGSGTRLTVV.